This TCR beta chain was found in a study of blood T cells in healthy people across ages. Findings and limits, study-wide: More naive CD4+ cells and higher diversity were found in long-lived than in aged donors. Age advanced and TCR beta diversity per million T cells fell, roughly linearly.

Caucasian, healthy and from Russia, the donors were aged between about 6 and 90. As concerns this clonotype: The antigen is unknown.

Primers used in a second PCR of about 6 to 12 cycles were a sample-barcoded 5' primer and a J-beta primer mix. Each cDNA molecule received a tag from a template-switch adaptor that had 12 random nucleotides. MiXCR, run by TCRdb on the 5' RACE reads, gives a single entry per CDR3 protein. The data show about 1.6 million distinct CDR3 sequences, about 32% seen once. Trimming shortened V by 2 bases and J by 5 bases, and 6 bases separated the two germline ends. Germline values: CDR1 DFQATT, CDR2 SNEGSKA (reference sequence). The CDR3 is made up of 12 amino acids. Sequences were obtained from blood. This sequence was found in a young woman in good health. The rearrangement joins TRBV20-1 to TRBJ1-4, with D uncertain. The CDR3 DNA sequence: TGCAGTGCTAGAAGAGGCAATGAAAAACTGTTTTTT. Residues: CSARRGNEKLFF.